This paragraph reports one T cell receptor beta chain. TCR beta chains were sequenced at survey level with immunoSEQ. Assay used: immunoSEQ multiplex PCR; TCRdb lists only in-frame clones, some missing. The repertoire consists of 60,000 to 85,000 clones, with 85% to 95% occurring once and the leading ten covering around 4.5%. With 6 bases removed from V and 5 bases from J, the gap between germline ends came to 19 bases. Per germline, CDR1 MDHEN and CDR2 SYDVKM. This CDR3 is built from 15 residues. The rearrangement links TRBV28 to TRBJ2-5, with no clear D. The sample comprised PBMCs. This receptor was taken from a man aged 35-49 years with rheumatoid arthritis. The CDR3 DNA follows: TGTGCCAGCAGAACACCGGGCCTCAAAGGGGAGACCCAGTACTTC. It yields the protein CASRTPGLKGETQYF.